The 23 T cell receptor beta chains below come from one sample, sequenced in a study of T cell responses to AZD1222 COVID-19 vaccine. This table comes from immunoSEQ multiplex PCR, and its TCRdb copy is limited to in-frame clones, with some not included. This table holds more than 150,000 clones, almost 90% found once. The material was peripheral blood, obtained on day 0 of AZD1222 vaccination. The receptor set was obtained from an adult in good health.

The CDR3 DNA follows: TGTGCCAGCAGCCGTACTAGGACTAACGAGCAGTACTTC. Translating it yields CASSRTRTNEQYF. The chain employs TRBV7-2 and TRBJ2-7; a possible D gene is TRBD2 (6 bases). The germline gives CDR1 SGHTA, CDR2 FQGNSA. CDR3 length: 13 amino acids. V was cut by 5 bases and J by 5 bases, with 13 bases left in between.

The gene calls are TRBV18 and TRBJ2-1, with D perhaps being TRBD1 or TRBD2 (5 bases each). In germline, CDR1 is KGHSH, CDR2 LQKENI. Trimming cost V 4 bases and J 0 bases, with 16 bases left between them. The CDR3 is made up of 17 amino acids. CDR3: CASSHTGTPSSYNEQFF. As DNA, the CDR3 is TGTGCCAGCTCACATACCGGGACCCCGAGCTCCTACAATGAGCAGTTCTTC. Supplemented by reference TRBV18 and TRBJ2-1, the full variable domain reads NAGVMQNPRHLVRRRGQEARLRCSPMKGHSHVYWYRQLPEEGLKFMVYLQKENIIDESGMPKERFSAEFPKEGPSILRIQQVVRGDSAAYFCASSHTGTPSSYNEQFFGPGTRLTVL.

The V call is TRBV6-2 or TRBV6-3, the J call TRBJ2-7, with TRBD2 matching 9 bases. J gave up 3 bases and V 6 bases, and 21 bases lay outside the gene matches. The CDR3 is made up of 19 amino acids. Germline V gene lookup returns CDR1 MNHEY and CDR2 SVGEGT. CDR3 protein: CASSPESTSGRRSIYEQYF. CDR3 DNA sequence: TGTGCCAGCAGCCCGGAGTCGACTAGCGGTCGGCGATCAATCTACGAGCAGTACTTC.

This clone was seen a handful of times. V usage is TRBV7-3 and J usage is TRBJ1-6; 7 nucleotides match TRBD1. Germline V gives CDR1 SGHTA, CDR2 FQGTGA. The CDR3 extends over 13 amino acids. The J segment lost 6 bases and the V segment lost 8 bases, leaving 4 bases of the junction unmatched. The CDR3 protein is CASRDSLNSPLHF. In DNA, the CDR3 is TGTGCCAGCCGGGACAGCCTTAATTCACCCCTCCACTTT.

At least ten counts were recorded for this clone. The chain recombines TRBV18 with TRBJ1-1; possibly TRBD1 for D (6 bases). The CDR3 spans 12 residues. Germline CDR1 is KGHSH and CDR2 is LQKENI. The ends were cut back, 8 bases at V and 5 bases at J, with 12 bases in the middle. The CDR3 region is CASEQGGTEAFF. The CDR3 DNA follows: TGTGCCAGCGAACAGGGAGGTACTGAAGCTTTCTTT.

CDR3 in amino acids: CASSQEKARQTSGRPNYEQYF. The CDR3 DNA sequence: TGCGCCAGCAGCCAAGAAAAGGCACGACAAACCAGCGGGAGGCCAAACTACGAGCAGTACTTC. J is TRBJ2-7 and V is TRBV4-1; TRBD2 matches 9 bases. Germline V gene lookup returns CDR1 MGHRA and CDR2 YSYEKL. The CDR3 contains 21 residues. The junction had 21 bases not matched to a gene; V was cut back by 0 bases and J by 3 bases.

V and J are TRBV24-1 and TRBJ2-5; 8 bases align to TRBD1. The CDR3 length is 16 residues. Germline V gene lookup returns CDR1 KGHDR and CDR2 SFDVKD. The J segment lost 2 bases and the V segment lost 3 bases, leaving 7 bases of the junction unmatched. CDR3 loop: CATSDVRTGWQETQYF. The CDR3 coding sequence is TGTGCCACCAGTGATGTCCGGACAGGGTGGCAAGAGACCCAGTACTTC.

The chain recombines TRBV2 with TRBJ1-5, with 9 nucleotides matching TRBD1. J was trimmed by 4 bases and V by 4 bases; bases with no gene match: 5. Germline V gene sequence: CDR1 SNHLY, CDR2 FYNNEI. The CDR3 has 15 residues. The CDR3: CASSGGQGQNQPQHF. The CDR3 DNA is TGTGCCAGCAGTGGGGGACAGGGCCAAAATCAGCCCCAGCATTTT.

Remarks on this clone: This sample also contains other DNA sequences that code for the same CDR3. CDR3 coding DNA: TGTGCCAGCAGTGGGGATAGCAATCAGCCCCAGCATTTT. Its translation: CASSGDSNQPQHF. The chain couples TRBV28 to TRBJ1-5; D is unresolved. This CDR3 has 13 amino acids. In germline, CDR1 is MDHEN, CDR2 SYDVKM. Trimming took 5 bases from V and 0 from J, leaving 5 bases between them.

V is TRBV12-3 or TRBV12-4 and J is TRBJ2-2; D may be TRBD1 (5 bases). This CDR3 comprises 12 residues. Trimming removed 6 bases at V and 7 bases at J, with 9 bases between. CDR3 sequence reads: CASSPQGGELFF. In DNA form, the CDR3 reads TGTGCCAGCAGCCCCCAGGGCGGGGAGCTGTTTTTT.

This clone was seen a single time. The CDR3, as DNA: TGTGCCTGGGCCTTGATTCAGGGGAGGACTGAAGCTTTCTTT. This sequence encodes CAWALIQGRTEAFF. V is TRBV30 and J is TRBJ1-1, with TRBD1 as a possible D gene (6 bases). The germline V and J ends were trimmed by 5 bases and 5 bases, with 18 bases remaining between them. Germline V gives CDR1 GTSNPN, CDR2 SVGIG (reference sequence). The CDR3 is 14 amino acids.

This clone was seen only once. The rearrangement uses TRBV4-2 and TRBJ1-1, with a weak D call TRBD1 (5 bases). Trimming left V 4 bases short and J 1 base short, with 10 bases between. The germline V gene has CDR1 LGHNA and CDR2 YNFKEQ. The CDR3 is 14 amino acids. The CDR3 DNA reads TGTGCCAGCAGCCTCCGCAGGGAGAACACTGAAGCTTTCTTT. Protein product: CASSLRRENTEAFF.

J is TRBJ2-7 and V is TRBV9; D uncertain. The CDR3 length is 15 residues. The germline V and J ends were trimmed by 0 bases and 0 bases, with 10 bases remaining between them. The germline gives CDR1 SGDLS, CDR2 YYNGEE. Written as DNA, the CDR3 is TGTGCCAGCAGCGTAGATCTAGTGGGCTCCTACGAGCAGTACTTC. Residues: CASSVDLVGSYEQYF. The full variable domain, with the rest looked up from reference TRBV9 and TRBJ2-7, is DSGVTQTPKHLITATGQRVTLRCSPRSGDLSVYWYQQSLDQGLQFLIQYYNGEERAKGNILERFSAQQFPDLHSELNLSSLELGDSALYFCASSVDLVGSYEQYFGPGTRLTVT.

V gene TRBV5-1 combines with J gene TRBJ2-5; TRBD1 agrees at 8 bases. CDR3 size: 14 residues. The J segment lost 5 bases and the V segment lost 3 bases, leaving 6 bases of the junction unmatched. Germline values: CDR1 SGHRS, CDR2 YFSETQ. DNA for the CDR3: TGCGCCAGCAGCTCCACCAGGGGGCGGGAGACCCAGTACTTC. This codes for CASSSTRGRETQYF.

This CDR3 is CASRDITEKLFF. The CDR3 DNA is TGTGCCAGCAGGGATATAACTGAAAAACTGTTTTTT. The chain uses TRBV6-5 and TRBJ1-4, with D hard to call. The CDR3 totals 12 residues. Trimming took off 6 bases at V and 7 bases at J, with 9 bases between the two ends. Germline V lookup: CDR1 MNHEY, CDR2 SVGAGI.

The CDR3 protein is CASSRGALIAGGPHEQYF. In DNA form, the CDR3 reads TGTGCCAGCAGTCGGGGGGCCCTTATAGCGGGAGGGCCACACGAGCAGTACTTC. The chain carries TRBV6-6 and TRBJ2-7; 11 nucleotides match TRBD2. Unmatched junction bases numbered 17, after V lost 5 bases and J lost 5 bases. Germline loops: CDR1 MNHNY, CDR2 SVGAGI (reference sequence). The CDR3 runs to 18 residues.

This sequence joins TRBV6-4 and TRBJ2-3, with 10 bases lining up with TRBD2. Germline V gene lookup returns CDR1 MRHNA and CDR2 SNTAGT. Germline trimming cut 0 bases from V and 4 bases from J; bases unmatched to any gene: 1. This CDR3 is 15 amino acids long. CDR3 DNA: TGTGCCAGCAGTGACTCAGCGGGGGGGCCAGATACGCAGTATTTT. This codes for CASSDSAGGPDTQYF.

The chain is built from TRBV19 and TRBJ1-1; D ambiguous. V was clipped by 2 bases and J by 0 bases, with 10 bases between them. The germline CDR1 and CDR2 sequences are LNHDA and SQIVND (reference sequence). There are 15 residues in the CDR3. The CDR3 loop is CASSIIGGMNTEAFF. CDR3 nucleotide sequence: TGTGCCAGTAGTATAATAGGCGGAATGAACACTGAAGCTTTCTTT.

CDR3 nucleotide sequence: TGTGCCATCAGTGAGTCCGAGACAGGGGGCCACTATGGCTACACCTTC. It yields the protein CAISESETGGHYGYTF. The chain combines TRBV10-3 with TRBJ1-2; 10 bases align to TRBD1. This CDR3 has 16 residues. Trimming at V came to 0 bases and at J to 3 bases, leaving 4 bases not matched to a gene. Germline V CDR1 and CDR2: ENHRY, SYGVKD.

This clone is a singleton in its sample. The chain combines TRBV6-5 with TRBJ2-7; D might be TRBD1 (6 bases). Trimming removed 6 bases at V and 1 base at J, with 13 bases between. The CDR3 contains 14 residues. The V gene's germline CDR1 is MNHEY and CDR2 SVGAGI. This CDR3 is CASRPGTPSYEQYF. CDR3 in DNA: TGTGCCAGCAGGCCCGGGACACCATCCTACGAGCAGTACTTC.

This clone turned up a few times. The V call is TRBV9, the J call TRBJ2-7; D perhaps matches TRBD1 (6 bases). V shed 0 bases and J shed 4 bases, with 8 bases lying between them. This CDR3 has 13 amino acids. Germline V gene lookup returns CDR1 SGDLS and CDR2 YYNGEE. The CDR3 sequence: CASSVGTEYEQYF. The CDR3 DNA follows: TGTGCCAGCAGCGTAGGGACAGAGTACGAGCAGTACTTC.

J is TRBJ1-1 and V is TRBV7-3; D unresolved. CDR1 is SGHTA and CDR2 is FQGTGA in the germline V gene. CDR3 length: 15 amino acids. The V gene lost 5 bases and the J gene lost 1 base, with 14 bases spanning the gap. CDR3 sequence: CASSPSTYPNTEAFF. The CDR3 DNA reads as TGTGCCAGCAGCCCCTCGACATACCCGAACACTGAAGCTTTCTTT.

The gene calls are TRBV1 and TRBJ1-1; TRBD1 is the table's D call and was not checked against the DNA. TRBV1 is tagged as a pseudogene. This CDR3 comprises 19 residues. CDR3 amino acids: CTSSLFPGQSLRPVCGAFF. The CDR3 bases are TGCACCAGCAGCCTCTTCCCGGGACAGTCCCTCAGGCCCGTGTGTGGAGCTTTCTTT.